Listed below are T cell receptor beta chains from one sample, sequenced in a study of cytomegalovirus exposure and HLA in healthy donors. Measured with immunoSEQ multiplex PCR; TCRdb has only the in-frame clones, and not every one. The repertoire includes 150,000 to 200,000 clones, roughly 80% of them detected once, and roughly 1.9% sits in the top ten. Material: PBMCs. The receptor set was obtained from a human donor in good health. CDR3s include the opening cysteine and the closing phenylalanine or tryptophan. D genes are given only for firm matches. The listing skips clone size in some rows; elsewhere it reads once, few, many or a size class.

TRBJ1-6	NA	TRBV18	NA	CASSNALGGQYSPLHF	TGTGCCAGCTCGAACGCTCTGGGGGGGCAATATTCACCCCTCCACTTT
TRBJ1-1	NA	TRBV27	NA	CASRIQSNTEAFF	TGTGCCAGCAGGATACAGTCGAACACTGAAGCTTTCTTT
TRBJ1-1	NA	TRBV9	NA	CASSVGGTEAFF	TGTGCCAGCAGCGTAGGAGGTACTGAAGCTTTCTTT
TRBJ2-3	TRBD1	TRBV29-1	NA	CSVRAQTGGGGDTQYF	TGCAGCGTTCGGGCCCAAACAGGGGGCGGGGGAGATACGCAGTATTTT
TRBJ2-7	TRBD1	TRBV19	NA	CASSGQGLPYEQYF	TGTGCCAGTAGTGGACAGGGCCTTCCCTACGAGCAGTACTTC
TRBJ2-7	TRBD1	TRBV2	NA	CASSAQGSSYEQYF	TGTGCCAGCAGTGCACAGGGGTCCTCCTACGAGCAGTACTTC
TRBJ1-1	NA	TRBV5-5	NA	CASTEPPTWGGGRTEAFF	TGTGCCAGCACCGAACCGCCGACATGGGGGGGCGGGCGCACTGAAGCTTTCTTT
TRBJ2-7	NA	TRBV10-1	NA	CASKQPRGPYEQYF	TGCGCCAGCAAACAACCCAGGGGACCCTACGAGCAGTACTTC
TRBJ1-4	NA	TRBV4-3	NA	CASSPRVPTNEKLFF	TGCGCCAGCAGCCCCCGGGTCCCAACGAATGAAAAACTGTTTTTT
TRBJ2-2	TRBD2	TRBV11-2	NA	CASSLEGSLAGSTGELFF	TGTGCCAGCAGCTTAGAGGGAAGCCTAGCGGGTAGCACCGGGGAGCTGTTTTTT
TRBJ2-1	TRBD2	TRBV7-2	NA	CATKRDYPDNEQFF	TGTGCCACCAAACGGGACTACCCCGACAATGAGCAGTTCTTC
TRBJ2-1	TRBD2	TRBV2	NA	CASSEKVAGGRGEQFF	TGTGCCAGCAGTGAAAAAGTTGCGGGGGGCCGAGGTGAGCAGTTCTTC
TRBJ2-5	NA	TRBV5-6	NA	CASSFGAGETQYF	TGTGCCAGCAGCTTTGGTGCGGGGGAGACCCAGTACTTC
TRBJ1-5	TRBD1	TRBV19	NA	CASRKGTASNQPQHF	TGTGCCTCTAGGAAGGGGACAGCGAGCAATCAGCCCCAGCATTTT
TRBJ1-1	TRBD1	TRBV7-9	NA	CASRLTGANTEAFF	TGTGCCAGCAGGTTGACAGGGGCGAACACTGAAGCTTTCTTT
TRBJ2-1	TRBD1	TRBV23-1	NA	CASSQRRDRGSRPLGQQFF	TGCGCCAGCAGCCAAAGGAGAGACAGGGGAAGCCGACCCCTGGGTCAGCAGTTCTTC
TRBJ2-7	NA	TRBV19	once	CASSIALQGPQRAYEQYF	TGTGCCAGTAGTATAGCACTTCAGGGGCCTCAACGGGCCTACGAGCAGTACTTC
TRBJ2-3	NA	TRBV7-9	NA	CASSSPGSRVDTQYF	TGTGCCAGCAGCTCCCCCGGGTCGAGGGTAGATACGCAGTATTTT
TRBJ2-3	TRBD1	TRBV19	NA	CASSTGGPDTQYF	TGTGCCAGTAGTACAGGGGGCCCAGATACGCAGTATTTT
TRBJ2-1	TRBD1	TRBV27	few	CASMRTGQGYNEQFF	TGTGCCAGCATGAGGACGGGACAGGGTTACAATGAGCAGTTCTTC
TRBJ1-1	TRBD1	TRBV27	NA	CASSFFFDRGGQTEAFF	TGTGCCAGCAGTTTTTTCTTCGACAGGGGCGGTCAAACTGAAGCTTTCTTT
TRBJ2-5	NA	TRBV28	NA	CASGGRIIRTQYF	TGTGCCAGCGGGGGCAGAATAATCAGGACCCAGTACTTC
TRBJ1-1	NA	TRBV5-1	few	CASSGGSEAFF	TGCGCCAGCAGTGGAGGGTCTGAAGCTTTCTTT
TRBJ2-7	TRBD1	TRBV6-6	NA	CASSSGQGSYEQYF	TGTGCCAGCAGCTCCGGACAGGGGTCTTACGAGCAGTACTTC
TRBJ1-3	NA	TRBV5-1	NA	CASSLDRTSGNTIYF	TGCGCCAGCAGCTTGGACAGGACGAGTGGAAACACCATATATTTT
TRBJ2-3	TRBD2	TRBV5-7	NA	CASSILAGGEQYF	TGTGCCAGCAGCATACTAGCGGGGGGAGAGCAGTATTTT
TRBJ2-5	TRBD1	TRBV10-3	NA	CAISGGQQETQYF	TGTGCCATCAGTGGGGGACAGCAAGAGACCCAGTACTTC
TRBJ2-3	NA	TRBV29-1	once	CSVPTKIRDTQYF	TGCAGCGTCCCTACGAAGATTAGAGATACGCAGTATTTT
TRBJ2-5	TRBD2	TRBV11-2	NA	CASSPRGGLAGQETQYF	TGTGCCAGCAGTCCTAGGGGGGGACTAGCGGGGCAAGAGACCCAGTACTTC
TRBJ1-3	NA	TRBV27	NA	CASSPSSSGNTIYF	TGTGCCAGCAGTCCATCGAGCTCTGGAAACACCATATATTTT
TRBJ1-1	NA	TRBV6-5	NA	CASSYSIASSNTEAFF	TGTGCCAGCAGTTACTCGATAGCCTCGTCGAACACTGAAGCTTTCTTT
TRBJ2-1	TRBD2	TRBV11-2	NA	CASSGIGTSGGASYNEQFF	TGTGCCAGCAGCGGGATCGGGACTAGCGGGGGGGCTTCCTACAATGAGCAGTTCTTC
TRBJ1-1	NA	TRBV5-6	NA	CASSLANRVSAFF	TGTGCCAGCAGCTTGGCCAACAGGGTTTCAGCTTTCTTT
TRBJ2-4	NA	TRBV7-2	NA	CASEEIAKNIQYF	TGTGCCAGCGAAGAGATAGCCAAAAACATTCAGTACTTC
TRBJ2-1	TRBD1	TRBV6-1	NA	CASSGTGGYNEQFF	TGTGCCAGCAGCGGGACAGGGGGGTACAATGAGCAGTTCTTC
TRBJ2-3	TRBD2	TRBV7-9	NA	CASSLGLAGTDTQYF	TGTGCCAGCAGCTTGGGACTAGCGGGCACAGATACGCAGTATTTT
TRBJ1-6	NA	TRBV7-8	once	CASSPSSSYNSPLHF	TGTGCCAGCAGCCCCTCTAGCTCGTATAATTCACCCCTCCACTTT
TRBJ2-1	TRBD2	TRBV6-5	NA	CASREIAGGNNEQFF	TGTGCCAGCAGGGAGATAGCGGGGGGGAACAATGAGCAGTTCTTC
TRBJ1-1	NA	TRBV7-2	NA	CASSLVQGNTEAFF	TGTGCCAGCAGCTTAGTACAGGGGAACACTGAAGCTTTCTTT
TRBJ1-1	NA	TRBV7-9	NA	CASTPLGENTEAFF	TGTGCCAGCACCCCCCTCGGGGAGAACACTGAAGCTTTCTTT
TRBJ2-7	TRBD2	TRBV6-6	NA	CASSTWAGESYEQYF	TGTGCCAGCAGTACCTGGGCGGGGGAGAGCTACGAGCAGTACTTC
TRBJ1-1	NA	TRBV19	NA	CASSVGATEAFF	TGTGCCAGTAGTGTGGGGGCAACTGAAGCTTTCTTT
TRBJ2-7	NA	TRBV2	NA	CASSEGFSFYEQYF	TGTGCCAGCAGTGAAGGTTTCAGTTTCTACGAGCAGTACTTC
TRBJ2-7	NA	TRBV11-2	NA	CASSLTQNEYEQYF	TGTGCCAGCAGCTTGACACAGAACGAATACGAGCAGTACTTC
TRBJ1-6	TRBD1	TRBV2	few	CASSEDRGSYNSPLHF	TGTGCCAGCAGTGAGGACAGGGGGTCCTATAATTCACCCCTCCACTTT
TRBJ2-7	TRBD1	TRBV19	few	CASSTADRGTYEQYF	TGTGCCAGTAGTACCGCGGACAGGGGGACCTACGAGCAGTACTTC
TRBJ1-2	NA	TRBV19	NA	CASSILDRGYGYTF	TGTGCCAGTAGTATTTTGGATCGGGGCTATGGCTACACCTTC
TRBJ2-3	NA	TRBV7-2	NA	CASSSGQLPDTQYF	TGTGCCAGCAGCTCCGGACAGCTTCCAGATACGCAGTATTTT
TRBJ1-5	NA	TRBV19	NA	CASSRGGPYSNQPQHF	TGTGCCAGTAGTAGGGGGGGTCCTTATAGCAATCAGCCCCAGCATTTT
TRBJ1-5	NA	TRBV19	NA	CASSMAGGNQPQHF	TGTGCCAGTAGTATGGCCGGGGGCAATCAGCCCCAGCATTTT
TRBJ2-7	NA	TRBV25-1	NA	CASRRGYEQYF	TGTGCCAGCAGGCGGGGCTACGAGCAGTACTTC
TRBJ2-7	NA	TRBV4-1	NA	CASSQDHGSSYEQYF	TGCGCCAGCAGCCAAGATCACGGGAGCTCCTACGAGCAGTACTTC
TRBJ2-7	TRBD2	TRBV6-4	NA	CASKSGGADEQYF	TGTGCCAGCAAGAGCGGGGGGGCCGACGAGCAGTACTTC
TRBJ2-2	TRBD2	TRBV5-5	NA	CASSLGLAENTGELFF	TGTGCCAGCAGCTTGGGACTAGCGGAGAACACCGGGGAGCTGTTTTTT
TRBJ2-7	NA	TRBV27	NA	CASSSPPRGTREQYF	TGTGCCAGCAGTTCCCCTCCCCGAGGGACACGCGAGCAGTACTTC